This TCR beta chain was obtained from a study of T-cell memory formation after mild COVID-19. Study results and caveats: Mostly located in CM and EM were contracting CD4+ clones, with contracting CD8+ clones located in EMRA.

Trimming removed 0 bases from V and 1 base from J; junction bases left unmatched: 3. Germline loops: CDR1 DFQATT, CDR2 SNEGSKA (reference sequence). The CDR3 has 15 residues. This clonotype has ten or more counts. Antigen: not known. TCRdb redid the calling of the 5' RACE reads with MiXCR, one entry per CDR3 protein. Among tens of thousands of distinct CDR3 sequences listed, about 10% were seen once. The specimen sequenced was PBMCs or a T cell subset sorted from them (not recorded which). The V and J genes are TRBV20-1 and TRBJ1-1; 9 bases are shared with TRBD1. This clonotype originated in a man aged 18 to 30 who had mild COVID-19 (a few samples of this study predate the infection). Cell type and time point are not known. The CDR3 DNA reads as TGCAGTGCTAGAGATCCGGGACAGGGGAACACTGAAGCTTTCTTT. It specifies CSARDPGQGNTEAFF.